This TCR beta chain was found in a study of blood T cell repertoires in COVID-19. Whole-study context: Acute and convalescent COVID-19 samples came from the United States, Italy and Spain. T cells, B-cell-depleted T cells, or PBMCs supplied cDNA or gDNA.

TCRdb's table, derived via immunoSEQ multiplex PCR, lists solely in-frame clones and lacks some. The sample comprises approximately 94,000 clones, approximately 84% of which are singletons, and about 24% rests with the top ten. CDR3 length equals 18 residues. The germline V gene encodes CDR1 LGHDT and CDR2 YNNKEL (reference sequence). V was clipped by 6 bases and J by 1 base; unmatched bases: 15. The chain joins TRBV3-1 (or the pseudogene TRBV3-2) to TRBJ2-3; 8 bases are shared with TRBD2. What was sequenced was peripheral blood. The clonotype was recovered from a human donor in a cohort sampled during active COVID-19. The CDR3 DNA sequence: TGTGCCAGCAGTCGAGGAGGCGGGGGGCTTTGGGGCACAGATACGCAGTATTTT. Protein product: CASSRGGGGLWGTDTQYF.